Sequencing of this T cell receptor beta chain was carried out in a study of blood T cell repertoires in COVID-19. Germline V gene lookup returns CDR1 MGHRA and CDR2 YSYEKL. This CDR3 has 17 amino acids. The germline V and J ends were trimmed by 1 base and 0 bases, with 13 bases remaining between them. This clone showed up just once. Authors' methods: Estimates of nucleated cell counts were drawn from the amplification of reference gene primers. TCRdb keeps only in-frame clones here, not all; method: immunoSEQ multiplex PCR. Clone size and V and J calls were adopted from that table, with D and trimming inferred from the DNA. The repertoire holds 150,000 to 200,000 clones, with roughly 82% as singletons.

The receptor was derived from a woman aged 60-75 years with COVID-19, enrolled during active disease. Specimen: peripheral blood. V gene TRBV4-1 combines with J gene TRBJ2-4, with a weak D call TRBD2 (6 bases). The CDR3 DNA reads as TGCGCCAGCAGCCAAGGTTTTAGCGGAGTAGCCAAAAACATTCAGTACTTC. This sequence encodes CASSQGFSGVAKNIQYF.